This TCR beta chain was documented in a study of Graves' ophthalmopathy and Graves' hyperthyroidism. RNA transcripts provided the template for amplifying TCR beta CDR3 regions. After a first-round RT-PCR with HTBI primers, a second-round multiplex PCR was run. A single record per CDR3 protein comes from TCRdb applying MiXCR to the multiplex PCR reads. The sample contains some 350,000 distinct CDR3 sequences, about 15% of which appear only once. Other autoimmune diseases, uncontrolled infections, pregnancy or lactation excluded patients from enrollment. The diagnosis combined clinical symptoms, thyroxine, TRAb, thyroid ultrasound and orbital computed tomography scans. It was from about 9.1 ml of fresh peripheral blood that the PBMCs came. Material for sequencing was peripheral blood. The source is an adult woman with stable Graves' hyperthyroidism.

This chain's CDR3 is CSARDKAGPYEQYF. CDR3 DNA: TGCAGTGCTAGAGATAAGGCAGGGCCCTACGAGCAGTACTTC. The V gene is TRBV20-1, the J gene TRBJ2-7; possibly TRBD1 for D (5 bases). The CDR3 contains 14 residues. The germline gives CDR1 DFQATT, CDR2 SNEGSKA (reference sequence). V gave up 0 bases and J gave up 2 bases, with 11 bases separating them.